This TCR beta chain appears in the sequencing data of a study of identical twins. TCRdb used MiXCR to reprocess the 5' RACE reads, holding one entry per CDR3 protein. Among hundreds of thousands of distinct CDR3 sequences, less than 9% were seen once, and the ten largest hold around 1.6%. Study observations and caveats: Compared with models, monozygotic twins showed more out-of-frame TCR alpha sharing.

The table lists this clonotype with a few counts. The antigen remains unidentified. Trimming cost V 7 bases and J 0 bases, with 15 bases left between them. The CDR3 is 15 residues long. Germline loops: CDR1 SGHRS, CDR2 YFSETQ. These data were also reused for a study on yellow fever vaccine responses in identical twins. Per that study: Vaccine T cell responses of twins reportedly seemed partly convergent and partly personalized.

The sequence came from a woman between 18 and 29 years old in good health. The sample was PBMCs. The genes are TRBV5-1 and TRBJ2-3, with D possibly TRBD1 on 6 matching bases. The CDR3 DNA follows: TGCGCCAGCGCCCCAGGGGCAGATAGCACAGATACGCAGTATTTT. Translated: CASAPGADSTDTQYF.